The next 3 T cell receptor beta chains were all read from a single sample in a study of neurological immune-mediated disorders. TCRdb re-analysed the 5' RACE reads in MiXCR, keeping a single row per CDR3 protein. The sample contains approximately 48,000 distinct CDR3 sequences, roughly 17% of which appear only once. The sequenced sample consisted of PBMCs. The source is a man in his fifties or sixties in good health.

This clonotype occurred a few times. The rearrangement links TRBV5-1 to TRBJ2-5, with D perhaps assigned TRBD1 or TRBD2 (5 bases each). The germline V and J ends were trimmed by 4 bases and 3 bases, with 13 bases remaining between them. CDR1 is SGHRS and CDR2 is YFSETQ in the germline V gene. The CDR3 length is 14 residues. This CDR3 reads CASSTGHGKETQYF. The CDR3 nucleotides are TGCGCCAGCAGCACGGGGCACGGCAAAGAGACCCAGTACTTC.

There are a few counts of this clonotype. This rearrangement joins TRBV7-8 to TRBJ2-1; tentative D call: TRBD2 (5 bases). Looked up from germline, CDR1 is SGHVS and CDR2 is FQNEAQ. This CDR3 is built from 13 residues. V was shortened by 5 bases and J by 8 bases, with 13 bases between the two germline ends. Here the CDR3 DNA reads TGTGCCAGCAGCCTGAATTTCGGGGATGAGCAGTTCTTC. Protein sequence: CASSLNFGDEQFF.

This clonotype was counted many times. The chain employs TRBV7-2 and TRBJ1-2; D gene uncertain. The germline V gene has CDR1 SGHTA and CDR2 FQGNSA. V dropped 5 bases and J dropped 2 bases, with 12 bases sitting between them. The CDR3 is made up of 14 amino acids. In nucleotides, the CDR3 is TGTGCCAGCAGCCCGCAGGATCTAAACTATGGCTACACCTTC. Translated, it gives CASSPQDLNYGYTF.